This paragraph reports one TCR beta chain. Its antigen is unknown. PCR amplification relied on 60 Vbeta primers (plus 13 Jbeta primers). Assay: immunoSEQ multiplex PCR; the TCRdb copy retains only in-frame clones and omits some. The sample carries about 180,000 clones, over 75% recorded once. The data belong to a study of cytomegalovirus exposure and HLA in healthy donors. Study outcomes and limitations: Later analysis identified several of the most significant clusters that appeared linked to common viral pathogens. Cytomegalovirus-associated TCR beta chains were listed, numbering more than 150. As a later analysis showed, a missense DCLRE1C variant was linked to trimming of TCR beta V- and J-genes.

At collection, donors were nominally healthy, but unrecorded immune exposures were probable. Germline CDR1 reads SGHTA; CDR2 reads FQGTGA. Trimming left V 1 base short and J 6 bases short, with 14 bases between. The CDR3 runs to 15 residues. The sequenced sample consisted of PBMCs. The receptor's source is a man in his forties or fifties in good health and CMV-seropositive. The chain carries TRBV7-3 and TRBJ2-3, with D hard to call. CDR3 amino acids: CASSLSGVKSDTQYF. The CDR3 nucleotides read TGTGCCAGCAGCTTAAGCGGTGTCAAATCTGATACGCAGTATTTT.